Listed below are T cell receptor beta chains from one sample, sequenced in a study of breast tumors, draining lymph nodes, adjacent tissues. One entry per CDR3 protein, called by TCRdb with MiXCR from the multiplex PCR reads. The profile shows about 230,000 distinct CDR3 sequences, 32% of them singletons. Sequences were obtained from axillary lymph node tissue. These receptors were obtained from a female donor with breast cancer. Some clones in this sample may be carry-over from other donors' samples. CDR3s leave out the opening cysteine and the closing phenylalanine or tryptophan. The order of the fields is J gene, V gene, CDR3 protein.

>TRBJ2-1|TRBV4-1
ASSDLAMSRNEQF
>TRBJ1-4|TRBV5-5
ASSLLKGTEKLF
>TRBJ2-2|TRBV3-1
ASSHRDRGTGELF
>TRBJ2-3|TRBV27
ASSLDYHTQY
>TRBJ2-7|TRBV20-1
SVFHRGHEQY
>TRBJ2-2|TRBV7-2
ASSPRDLNAGELF
>TRBJ2-5|TRBV9
ASSVGDRRNGQATQY
>TRBJ1-5|TRBV6-5
ASSYKAYSNQPQH
>TRBJ2-7|TRBV5-5
ASSRGLEGIRSYEQY
>TRBJ2-2|TRBV7-6
ASGAIAVIANTGELF
>TRBJ2-2|TRBV9
ASSPNVGELF
>TRBJ1-3|TRBV9
ASSPAGSNSGNTIY
>TRBJ1-2|TRBV19
ASSTGTAFYGYT
>TRBJ2-1|TRBV5-4
ASSLRPGLAGSEQF
>TRBJ2-7|TRBV27
ASSLWAGGDYEQY
>TRBJ2-3|TRBV24-1
ATSDTPGQGRADTQY
>TRBJ2-5|TRBV20-1
SARGASGRAGETQY
>TRBJ1-3|TRBV30
AWSVRRDSGNTIY
>TRBJ2-7|TRBV9
ASTPGLASSYEQY
>TRBJ2-7|TRBV6-5
ATRTFHEQY
>TRBJ2-3|TRBV6-5
ASSSGTDTQY
>TRBJ1-2|TRBV12-3/TRBV12-4
ASSWGGDYYGYT
>TRBJ2-1|TRBV7-8
ASSLVHTQGGEQL
>TRBJ1-2|TRBV14
ASSQDPTGYGYT
>TRBJ1-6|TRBV6-4
ASSEAQGPFPLH
>TRBJ1-6|TRBV7-9
ASSLAGLQ
>TRBJ2-3|TRBV20-1
SARWAGLDTDTQY
>TRBJ2-7|TRBV5-5
ASSSWTTTYEQY
>TRBJ1-6|TRBV10-3
ASGGVPGFPLH
>TRBJ1-5|TRBV6-1
ASRSDQPQH
>TRBJ2-3|TRBV12-3/TRBV12-4
ASRHHLGDTQY
>TRBJ2-3|TRBV3-1
ASSLLAEPTDTQY
>TRBJ1-2|TRBV6-5
ASSHGSFYGYT
>TRBJ2-5|TRBV9
ASAKSGGSVGQETQY
>TRBJ1-2|TRBV9
ASSVTTGGNGYT
>TRBJ2-7|TRBV7-2
ASRETSPPSEQY
>TRBJ2-4|TRBV5-6
ASSRGQVFVQY
>TRBJ1-4|TRBV3-1
ASSQASGGAAMGGNEKLF
>TRBJ2-3|TRBV20-1
SARNPSGPLPDTQY
>TRBJ2-2|TRBV11-3
ASSLAVHRGGELF
>TRBJ2-7|TRBV6-6
ASSYRGWERQY